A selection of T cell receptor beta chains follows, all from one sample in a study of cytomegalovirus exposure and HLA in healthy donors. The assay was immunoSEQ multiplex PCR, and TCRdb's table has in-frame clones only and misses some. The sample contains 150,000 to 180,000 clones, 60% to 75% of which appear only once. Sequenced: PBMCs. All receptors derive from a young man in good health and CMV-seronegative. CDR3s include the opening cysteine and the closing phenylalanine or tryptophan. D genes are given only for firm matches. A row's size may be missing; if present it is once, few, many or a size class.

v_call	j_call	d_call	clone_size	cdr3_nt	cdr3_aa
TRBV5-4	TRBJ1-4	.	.	TGTGCCAGCAGCTCGACTCTCACTAATGAAAAACTGTTTTTT	CASSSTLTNEKLFF
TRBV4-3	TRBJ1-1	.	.	TGCGCCAGCAGCCAAGACGCCGGGAACACTGAAGCTTTCTTT	CASSQDAGNTEAFF
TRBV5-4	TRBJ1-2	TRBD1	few	TGTGTCACCTTTCGGACAGGGCTTTATGATGGCTACACCTTC	CVTFRTGLYDGYTF
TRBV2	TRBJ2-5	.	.	TGTGCCAGCAGTGGTTCTAGAACTCAAGAGACCCAGTACTTC	CASSGSRTQETQYF
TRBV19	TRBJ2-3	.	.	TGTGCCACGAAGTCCGGGTCCTTTTCCACAGATACGCAGTATTTT	CATKSGSFSTDTQYF
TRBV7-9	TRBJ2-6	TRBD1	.	TGTGCCAGCAGCTTATTCAGGGGGCCTCCCTCTGGGGCCAACGTCCTGACTTTC	CASSLFRGPPSGANVLTF
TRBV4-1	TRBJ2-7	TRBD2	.	TGCGCCAGCAGCCAAGATGGGAGGGGTCTATCCTACGAGCAGTACTTC	CASSQDGRGLSYEQYF
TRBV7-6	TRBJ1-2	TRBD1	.	TGTGCCAGCAGCCCATACAGGGGAAGGGGCTACACCTTC	CASSPYRGRGYTF
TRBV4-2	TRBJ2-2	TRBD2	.	TGTGCCAGCAGTAGGGGACTAGGGGGCACCGGGGAGCTGTTTTTT	CASSRGLGGTGELFF
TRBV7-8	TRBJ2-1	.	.	TGTGCCAGCAGCTTAGGAGGCCCCAAGGTGAATGAGCAGTTCTTC	CASSLGGPKVNEQFF
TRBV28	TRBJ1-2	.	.	TGTGCCAGCAGGGAAGGGCTCGGAGGGGGCTACACCTTC	CASREGLGGGYTF
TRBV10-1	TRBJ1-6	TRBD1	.	TGCGCCAGCAGTGAGGGACAGGGGGCTTCACCCCTCCACTTT	CASSEGQGASPLHF
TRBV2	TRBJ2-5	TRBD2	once	TGTGCCAGCAGTGCGGGTTGGGGACTAGCGGTCCAAGAGACCCAGTACTTC	CASSAGWGLAVQETQYF
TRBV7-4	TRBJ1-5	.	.	TGTGCCAGCAGCTTGGGAGGGGGTTGCAATCAGCCCCAGCATTTT	CASSLGGGCNQPQHF
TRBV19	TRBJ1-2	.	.	TGTGCCAGTAGTATCAATCAGAACTATGGCTACACCTTC	CASSINQNYGYTF
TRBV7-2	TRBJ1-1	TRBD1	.	TGTGCCAGCAGCTTCGACAGGGAGGTTAACACTGAAGCTTTCTTT	CASSFDREVNTEAFF
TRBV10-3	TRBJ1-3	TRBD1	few	TGTGCCATCAGTGCAAACCGGGACAGGGGTATGGACACCATATATTTT	CAISANRDRGMDTIYF
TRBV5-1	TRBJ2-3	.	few	TGCGCCAGCAGCTTGGTTCAGGGAAGCACAGATACGCAGTATTTT	CASSLVQGSTDTQYF
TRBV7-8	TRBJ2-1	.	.	TGTGCCAGCAGCTTACAGGGCCACAATGAGCAGTTCTTC	CASSLQGHNEQFF
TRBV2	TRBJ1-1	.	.	TGTGCCAGCAGTGCGTCCGCCAGTCCCACTGAAGCTTTCTTT	CASSASASPTEAFF
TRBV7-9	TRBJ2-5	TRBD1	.	TGTGCCAGCAGCTTCGACAGGGGGGGTCGAGAGACCCAGTACTTC	CASSFDRGGRETQYF
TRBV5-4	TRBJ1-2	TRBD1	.	TGTGCCAGCAGCTTGGTAACAGGGGATGGCTACACCTTC	CASSLVTGDGYTF
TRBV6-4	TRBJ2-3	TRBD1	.	TGTGCCAGCAGTGGGGGACAGGGGGAGTCAGATACGCAGTATTTT	CASSGGQGESDTQYF
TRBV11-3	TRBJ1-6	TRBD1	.	TGTGCCAGCAGGGGGGCCGGGACAGGTAATTCACCCCTCCACTTT	CASRGAGTGNSPLHF
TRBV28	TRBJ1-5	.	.	TGTGCCAGCAGTTTACCCCCCCAGGGTTGGCAGCCCCAGCATTTC	CASSLPPQGWQPQHF
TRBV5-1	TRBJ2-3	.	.	TGCGCCAGCAGCTTCGCGGACACGGCGAGCACAGATACGCAGTATTTT	CASSFADTASTDTQYF
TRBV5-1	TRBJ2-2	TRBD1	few	TGCGCCAGCAGCTTGAGGGGGACAGGGGACACCGGGGAGCTGTTTTTT	CASSLRGTGDTGELFF
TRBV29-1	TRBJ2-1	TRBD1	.	TGCAGCGTTGAAGCCCCGCGGGACAGGCCCTACAATGAGCAGTTCTTC	CSVEAPRDRPYNEQFF